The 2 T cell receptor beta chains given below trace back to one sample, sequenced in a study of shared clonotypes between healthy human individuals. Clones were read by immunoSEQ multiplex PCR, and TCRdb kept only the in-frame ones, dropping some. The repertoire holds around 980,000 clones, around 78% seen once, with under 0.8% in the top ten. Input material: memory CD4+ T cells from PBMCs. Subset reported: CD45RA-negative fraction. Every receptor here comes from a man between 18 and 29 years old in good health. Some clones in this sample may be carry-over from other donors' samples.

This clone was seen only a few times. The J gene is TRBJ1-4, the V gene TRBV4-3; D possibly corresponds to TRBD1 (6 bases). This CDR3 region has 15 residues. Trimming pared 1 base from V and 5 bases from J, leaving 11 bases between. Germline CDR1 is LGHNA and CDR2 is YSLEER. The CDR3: CASSQARGRNEKLFF. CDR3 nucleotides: TGCGCCAGCAGCCAAGCCAGGGGTCGCAATGAAAAACTGTTTTTT.

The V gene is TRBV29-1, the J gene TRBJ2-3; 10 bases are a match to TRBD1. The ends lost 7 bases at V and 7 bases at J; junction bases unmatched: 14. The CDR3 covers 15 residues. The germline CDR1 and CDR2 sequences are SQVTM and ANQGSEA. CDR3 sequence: CSGRDRGREWNTQYF. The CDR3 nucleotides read TGCAGCGGGAGGGACAGGGGCCGGGAGTGGAATACGCAGTATTTT.